Included here is one TCR beta chain sequence, with context. V was shortened by 2 bases and J by 5 bases, with 10 bases between the two germline ends. Germline V CDR1 and CDR2: SGHRS, YFSETQ. The CDR3 has 14 residues. This record comes from a study of blood T cell repertoires in COVID-19. Study-wide context: The United States, Italy and Spain were the sources of the acute and convalescent COVID-19 samples.

Profiled with immunoSEQ multiplex PCR; TCRdb holds only in-frame clones, not every one. The table includes 130,000 to 150,000 clones, around 87% detected once. Sequencing was done on a sample of peripheral blood. The chain joins TRBV5-1 to TRBJ1-4, with D tentatively TRBD1 (5 bases). The sequence was collected from an elderly man with acute or convalescent COVID-19. The CDR3 DNA reads TGCGCCAGCAGCTTTACGAGACAGAATGAAAAACTGTTTTTT. This encodes CASSFTRQNEKLFF.